This TCR beta chain was identified in a study of molecular identifiers for immune sequencing clone quantification. Previously published methods and listed TCR primers were used for the bulk TCR libraries. TCRdb reanalysed the PCR reads using MiXCR and keeps one entry per CDR3 protein. The table shows 490,000 or so distinct CDR3 sequences, with roughly 23% occurring only once. This CDR3 spans 15 amino acids. Per the germline V gene, CDR1 is SGHAT and CDR2 is FQNNGV. V was pared by 8 bases and J by 0 bases, with 9 bases of the junction left unmatched. The sequence derives from a human donor in good health. Some libraries in this study had Jurkat cell RNA spiked in. V and J are TRBV11-2 and TRBJ2-7, with 8 bases identical to TRBD2. Sequenced material: naive CD8+ T cells from blood, with Jurkat cell RNA spiked in. Subset of the sample: FACS-sorted CD8+CD4-CCR7+CD45RA+ naive T cells. The CDR3 DNA is TGTGCCAGCTCGATTAGCGGGGCCCTCTCCTACGAGCAGTACTTC. Its protein is CASSISGALSYEQYF.